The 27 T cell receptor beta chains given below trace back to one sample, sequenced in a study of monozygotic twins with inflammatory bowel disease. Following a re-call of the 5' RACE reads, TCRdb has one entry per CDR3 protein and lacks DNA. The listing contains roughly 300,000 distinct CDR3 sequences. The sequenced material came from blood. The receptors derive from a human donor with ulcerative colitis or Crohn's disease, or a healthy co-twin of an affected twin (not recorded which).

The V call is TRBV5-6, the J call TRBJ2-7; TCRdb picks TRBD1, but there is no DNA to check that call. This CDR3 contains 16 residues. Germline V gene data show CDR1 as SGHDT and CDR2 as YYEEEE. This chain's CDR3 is CASSLEWDPTIYEQYF. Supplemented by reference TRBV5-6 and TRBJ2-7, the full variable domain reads DAGVTQSPTHLIKTRGQQVTLRCSPKSGHDTVSWYQQALGQGPQFIFQYYEEEERQRGNFPDRFSGHQFPNYSSELNVNALLLGDSALYLCASSLEWDPTIYEQYFGPGTRLTVT.

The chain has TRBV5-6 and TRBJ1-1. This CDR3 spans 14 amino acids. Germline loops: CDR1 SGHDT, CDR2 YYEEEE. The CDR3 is CASSLSGVYGEAFF.

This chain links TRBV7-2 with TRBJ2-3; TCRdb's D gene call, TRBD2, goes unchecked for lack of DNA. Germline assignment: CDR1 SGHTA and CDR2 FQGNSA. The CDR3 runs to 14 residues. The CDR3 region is CASSFLAGADTQYF.

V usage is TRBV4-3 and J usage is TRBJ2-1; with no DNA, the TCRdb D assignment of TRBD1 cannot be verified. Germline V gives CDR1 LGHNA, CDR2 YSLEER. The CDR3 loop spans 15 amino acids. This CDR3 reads CASSGWGQLYNEQFF.

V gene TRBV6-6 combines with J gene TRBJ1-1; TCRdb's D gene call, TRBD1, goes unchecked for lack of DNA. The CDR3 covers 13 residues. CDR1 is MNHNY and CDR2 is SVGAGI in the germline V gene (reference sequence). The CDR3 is CASSYKPGTEAFF.

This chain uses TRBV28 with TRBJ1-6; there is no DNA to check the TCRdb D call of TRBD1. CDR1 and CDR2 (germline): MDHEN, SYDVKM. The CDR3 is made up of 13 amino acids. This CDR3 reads CASRTDNNSPLHF.

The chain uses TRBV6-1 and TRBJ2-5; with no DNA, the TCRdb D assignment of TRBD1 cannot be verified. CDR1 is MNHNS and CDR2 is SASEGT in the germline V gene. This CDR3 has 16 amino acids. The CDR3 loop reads CASSDRDRGSWETQYF.

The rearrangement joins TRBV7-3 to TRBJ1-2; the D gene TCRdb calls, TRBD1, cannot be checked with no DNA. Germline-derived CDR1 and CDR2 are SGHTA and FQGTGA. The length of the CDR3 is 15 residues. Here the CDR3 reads CASSQGGPAHYGYTF.

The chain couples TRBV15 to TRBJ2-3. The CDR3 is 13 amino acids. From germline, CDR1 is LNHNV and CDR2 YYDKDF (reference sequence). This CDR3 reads CATSRLQTDTQYF.

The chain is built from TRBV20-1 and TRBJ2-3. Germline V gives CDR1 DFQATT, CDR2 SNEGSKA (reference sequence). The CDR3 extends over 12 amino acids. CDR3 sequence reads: CSAQPGTDTQYF.

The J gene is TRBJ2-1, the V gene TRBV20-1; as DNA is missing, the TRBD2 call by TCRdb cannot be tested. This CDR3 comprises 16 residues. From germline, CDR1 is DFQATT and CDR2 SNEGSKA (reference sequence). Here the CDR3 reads CSAREVASGRYNEQFF.

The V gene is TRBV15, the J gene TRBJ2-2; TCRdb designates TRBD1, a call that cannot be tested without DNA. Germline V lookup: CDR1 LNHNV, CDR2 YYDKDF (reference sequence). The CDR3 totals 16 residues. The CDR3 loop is CATSIDRGVNTGELFF.

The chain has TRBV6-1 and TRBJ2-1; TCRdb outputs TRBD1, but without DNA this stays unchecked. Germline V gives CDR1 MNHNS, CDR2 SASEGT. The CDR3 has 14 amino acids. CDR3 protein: CASSERGQWDEQFF.

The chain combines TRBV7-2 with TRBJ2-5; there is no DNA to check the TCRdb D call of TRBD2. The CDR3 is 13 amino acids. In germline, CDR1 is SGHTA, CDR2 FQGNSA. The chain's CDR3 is CASSLERQETQYF.

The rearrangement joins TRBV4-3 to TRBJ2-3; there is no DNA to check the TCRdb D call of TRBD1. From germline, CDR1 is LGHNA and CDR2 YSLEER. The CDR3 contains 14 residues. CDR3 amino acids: CASSRSGSLDTQYF.

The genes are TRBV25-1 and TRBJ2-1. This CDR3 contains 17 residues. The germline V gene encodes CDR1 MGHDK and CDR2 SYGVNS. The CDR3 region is CASSDGSSGITYNEQFF.

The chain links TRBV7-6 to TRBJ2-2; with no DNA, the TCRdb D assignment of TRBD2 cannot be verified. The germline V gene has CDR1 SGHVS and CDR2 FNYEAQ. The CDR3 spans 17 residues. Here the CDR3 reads CASSLRAGGRVTGELFF.

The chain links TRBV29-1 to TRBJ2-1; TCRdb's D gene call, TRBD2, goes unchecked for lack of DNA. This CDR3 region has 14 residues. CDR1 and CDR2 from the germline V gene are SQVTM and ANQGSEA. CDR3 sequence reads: CSARTSGVYNEQFF.

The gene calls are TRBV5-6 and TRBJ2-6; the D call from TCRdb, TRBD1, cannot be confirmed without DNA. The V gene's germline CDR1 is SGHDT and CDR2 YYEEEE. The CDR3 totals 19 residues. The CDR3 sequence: CASSLVTGVGLAGANVLTF. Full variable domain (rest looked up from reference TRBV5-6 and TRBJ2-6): DAGVTQSPTHLIKTRGQQVTLRCSPKSGHDTVSWYQQALGQGPQFIFQYYEEEERQRGNFPDRFSGHQFPNYSSELNVNALLLGDSALYLCASSLVTGVGLAGANVLTFGAGSRLTVL.

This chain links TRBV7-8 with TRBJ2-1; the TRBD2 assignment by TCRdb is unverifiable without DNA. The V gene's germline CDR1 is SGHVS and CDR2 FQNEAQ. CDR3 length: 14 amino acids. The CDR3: CASSLGTSKHEQFF.

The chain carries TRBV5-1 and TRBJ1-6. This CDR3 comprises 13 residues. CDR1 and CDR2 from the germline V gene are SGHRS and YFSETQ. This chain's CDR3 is CASSLEQGSPLHF.

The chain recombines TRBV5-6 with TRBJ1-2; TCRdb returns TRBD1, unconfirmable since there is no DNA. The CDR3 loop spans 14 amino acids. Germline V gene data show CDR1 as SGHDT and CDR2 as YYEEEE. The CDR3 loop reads CASGTGLVNYGYTF. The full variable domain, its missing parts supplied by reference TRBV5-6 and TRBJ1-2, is DAGVTQSPTHLIKTRGQQVTLRCSPKSGHDTVSWYQQALGQGPQFIFQYYEEEERQRGNFPDRFSGHQFPNYSSELNVNALLLGDSALYLCASGTGLVNYGYTFGSGTRLTVV.

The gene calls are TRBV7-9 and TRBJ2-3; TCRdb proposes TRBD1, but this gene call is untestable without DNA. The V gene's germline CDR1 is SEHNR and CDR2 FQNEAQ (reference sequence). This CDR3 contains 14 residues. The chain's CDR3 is CATPRQGSTDTQYF.

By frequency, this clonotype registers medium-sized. CDR3 region: CASSIVGRGIFFEAFF. V and J are TRBV19 and TRBJ1-1; the TRBD1 assignment by TCRdb is unverifiable without DNA. CDR1 is LNHDA, CDR2 SQIVND, per germline (reference sequence). The CDR3 is 16 amino acids.

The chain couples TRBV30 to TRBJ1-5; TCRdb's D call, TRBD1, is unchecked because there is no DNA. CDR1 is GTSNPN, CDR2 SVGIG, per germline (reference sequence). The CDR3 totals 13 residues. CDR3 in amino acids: CAWSGTGKQPQHF.

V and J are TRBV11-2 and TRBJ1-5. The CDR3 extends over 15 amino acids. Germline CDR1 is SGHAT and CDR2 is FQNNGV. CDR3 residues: CASSLEASRNQPQHF.

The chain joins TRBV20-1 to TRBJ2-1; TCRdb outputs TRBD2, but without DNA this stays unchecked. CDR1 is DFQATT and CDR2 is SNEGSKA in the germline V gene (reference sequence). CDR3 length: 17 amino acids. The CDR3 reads CSARGLGLAGGSDEQFF.